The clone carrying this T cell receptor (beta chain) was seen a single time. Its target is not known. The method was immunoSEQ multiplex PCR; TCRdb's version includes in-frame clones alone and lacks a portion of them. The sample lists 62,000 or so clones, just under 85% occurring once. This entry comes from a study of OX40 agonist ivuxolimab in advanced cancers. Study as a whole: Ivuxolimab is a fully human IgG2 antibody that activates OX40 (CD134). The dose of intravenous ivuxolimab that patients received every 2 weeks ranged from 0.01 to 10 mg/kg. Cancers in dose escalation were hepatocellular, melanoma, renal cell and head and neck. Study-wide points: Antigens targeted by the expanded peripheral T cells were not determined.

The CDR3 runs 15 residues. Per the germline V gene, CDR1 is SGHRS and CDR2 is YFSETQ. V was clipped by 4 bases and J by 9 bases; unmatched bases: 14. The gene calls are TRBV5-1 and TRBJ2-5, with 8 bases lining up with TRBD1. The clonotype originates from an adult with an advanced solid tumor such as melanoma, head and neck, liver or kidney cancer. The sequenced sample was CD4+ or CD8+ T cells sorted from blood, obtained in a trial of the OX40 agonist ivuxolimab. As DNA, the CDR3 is TGCGCCAGCAGCAGCGACTCAGGGGGCTCGGCGGCCCAGTACTTC. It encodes CASSSDSGGSAAQYF.